This is a list of T cell receptor beta chains from one sample in a study of blood T cell repertoires in COVID-19. Some clones are missing from TCRdb's copy, which holds only in-frame ones; the method was immunoSEQ multiplex PCR. Among fewer than 300,000 clones listed, 88% were seen once. Input material: peripheral blood. The source is a man aged 18-30 years with active or convalescent COVID-19. CDR3s include the opening cysteine and the closing phenylalanine or tryptophan. D genes are given only for firm matches. Size is stated for part of the rows, as once, few or many counts, or as a class when the clone is expanded.

CASSPDSYSYNEQFF,TGTGCCAGCAGCCCCGACTCCTACTCCTACAATGAGCAGTTCTTC,.,TRBV6-5,.,TRBJ2-1
CASSKDRAPLSYNSPLHF,TGTGCCAGCAGCAAGGACAGGGCGCCCCTCTCCTATAATTCACCCCTCCACTTT,TRBD1,TRBV7-6,.,TRBJ1-6
CATSRTQYSAGNTIYF,TGTGCCACCAGCAGAACTCAATACTCTGCTGGAAACACCATATATTTT,.,TRBV15,.,TRBJ1-3
CASSLVGGGAKNIQYF,TGTGCCAGCAGCTTAGTTGGCGGGGGGGCCAAAAACATTCAGTACTTC,TRBD2,TRBV13,.,TRBJ2-4
CASRLQETQYF,TGCGCCAGCAGGTTACAAGAGACCCAGTACTTC,.,TRBV5-1,.,TRBJ2-5
CASSYPGSYNEQFF,TGTGCCAGCAGTTACCCGGGGTCCTACAATGAGCAGTTCTTC,.,TRBV6-5,.,TRBJ2-1
CASSLVRGYEQYF,TGTGCCAGCAGTTTAGTTAGGGGCTACGAGCAGTACTTC,.,TRBV12-3/TRBV12-4,.,TRBJ2-7
CASSDQGAIGYTF,TGTGCCAGCAGTGATCAGGGGGCGATTGGCTACACCTTC,TRBD1,TRBV25-1,.,TRBJ1-2
CASRVGGQGHQETQYF,TGCGCCAGCAGGGTGGGGGGACAGGGCCACCAAGAGACCCAGTACTTC,TRBD1,TRBV5-1,.,TRBJ2-5
CASSPREDFYGYTF,TGTGCCAGTAGTCCACGGGAGGATTTCTATGGCTACACCTTC,.,TRBV19,few,TRBJ1-2
CSVEESADGYTF,TGCAGCGTTGAAGAAAGCGCAGATGGCTACACCTTC,.,TRBV29-1,.,TRBJ1-2
CASSKDRISNQPQHF,TGTGCCAGCAGCAAGGACAGGATTAGCAATCAGCCCCAGCATTTT,TRBD1,TRBV7-9,.,TRBJ1-5
CASSTPAGTYTMDNYGYTF,TGTGCCAGCAGTACCCCAGCGGGCACGTATACCATGGATAACTATGGCTACACCTTC,.,TRBV2,.,TRBJ1-2
CSVEPPGLPYEQYF,TGCAGCGTTGAGCCCCCGGGACTACCCTACGAGCAGTACTTC,TRBD2,TRBV29-1,.,TRBJ2-7
CASSAAGANEKLFF,TGTGCCAGCAGTGCTGCAGGGGCTAATGAAAAACTGTTTTTT,.,TRBV27,.,TRBJ1-4
CSVQQGSESQPQHF,TGCAGCGTACAACAGGGATCAGAGTCTCAGCCCCAGCATTTT,.,TRBV29-1,.,TRBJ1-5
CASIQEDSANTGELFF,TGTGCCAGCATTCAGGAGGACAGTGCGAACACCGGGGAGCTGTTTTTT,.,TRBV9,.,TRBJ2-2
CASSQGQGDGYTF,TGCGCCAGCAGCCAGGGACAGGGCGACGGCTACACCTTC,TRBD1,TRBV5-1,few,TRBJ1-2
CASSPSGGPRETQYF,TGTGCCAGCAGCCCTAGCGGGGGCCCCAGAGAGACCCAGTACTTC,TRBD2,TRBV5-4,.,TRBJ2-5
CASSRQGFPYEQYF,TGTGCCAGCAGCCGCCAGGGGTTCCCCTACGAGCAGTACTTC,.,TRBV5-8,.,TRBJ2-7
CASSPEAGFTGELFF,TGTGCCAGCAGCCCAGAGGCGGGATTCACCGGGGAGCTGTTTTTT,.,TRBV6-5,.,TRBJ2-2
CASSARRTANYGYTF,TGTGCCAGCAGCGCGAGACGGACAGCTAACTATGGCTACACCTTC,.,TRBV9,.,TRBJ1-2
CASSQDPRGNGNYGYTF,TGCGCCAGCAGCCAAGACCCTCGAGGGAATGGAAACTATGGCTACACCTTC,.,TRBV4-1,.,TRBJ1-2
CASSLSGLAKNIQYF,TGTGCCAGCAGTTTATCCGGACTTGCCAAAAACATTCAGTACTTC,.,TRBV27,.,TRBJ2-4